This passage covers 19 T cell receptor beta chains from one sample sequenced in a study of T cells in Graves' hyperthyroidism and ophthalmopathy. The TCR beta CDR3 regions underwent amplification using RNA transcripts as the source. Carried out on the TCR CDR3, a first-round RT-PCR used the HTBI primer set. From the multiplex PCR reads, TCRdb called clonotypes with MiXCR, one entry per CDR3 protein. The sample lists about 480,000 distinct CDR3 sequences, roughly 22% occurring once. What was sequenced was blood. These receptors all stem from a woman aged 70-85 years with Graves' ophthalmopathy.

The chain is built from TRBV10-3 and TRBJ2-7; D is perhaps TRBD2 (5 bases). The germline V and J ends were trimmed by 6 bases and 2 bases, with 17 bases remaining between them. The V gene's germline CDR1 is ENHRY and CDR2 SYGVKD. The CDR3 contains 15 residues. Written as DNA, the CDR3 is TGTGCCATCAGGCCGGAGGCGACGAGCCCCTACGAGCAGTACTTC. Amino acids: CAIRPEATSPYEQYF.

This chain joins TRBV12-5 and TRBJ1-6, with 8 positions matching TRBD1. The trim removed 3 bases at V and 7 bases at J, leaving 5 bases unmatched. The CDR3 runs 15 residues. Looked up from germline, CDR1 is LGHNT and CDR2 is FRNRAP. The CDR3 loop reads CASGLGQGGNSPLHF. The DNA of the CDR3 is TGTGCTAGTGGTTTAGGACAGGGTGGGAATTCACCCCTCCACTTT.

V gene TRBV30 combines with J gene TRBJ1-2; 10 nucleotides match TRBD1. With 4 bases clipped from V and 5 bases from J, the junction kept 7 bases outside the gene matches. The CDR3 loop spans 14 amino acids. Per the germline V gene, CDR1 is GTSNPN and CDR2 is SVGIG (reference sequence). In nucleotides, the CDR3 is TGTGCCTGGATTGGACAGGGGGTTGGGTATGGCTACACCTTC. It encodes CAWIGQGVGYGYTF.

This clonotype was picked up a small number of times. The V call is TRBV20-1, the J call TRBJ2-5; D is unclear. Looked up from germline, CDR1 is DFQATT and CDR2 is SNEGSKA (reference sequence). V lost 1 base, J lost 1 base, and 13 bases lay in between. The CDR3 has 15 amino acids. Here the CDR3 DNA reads TGCAGTGCTAGAGGTCTTTCCGGTGTCCAAGAGACCCAGTACTTC. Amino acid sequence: CSARGLSGVQETQYF.

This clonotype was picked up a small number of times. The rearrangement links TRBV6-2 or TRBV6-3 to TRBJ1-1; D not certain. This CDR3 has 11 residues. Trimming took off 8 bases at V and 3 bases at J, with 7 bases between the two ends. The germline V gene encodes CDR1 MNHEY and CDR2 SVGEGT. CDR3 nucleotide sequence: TGTGCCAGCCTCCAACACACTGAAGCTTTCTTT. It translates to CASLQHTEAFF.

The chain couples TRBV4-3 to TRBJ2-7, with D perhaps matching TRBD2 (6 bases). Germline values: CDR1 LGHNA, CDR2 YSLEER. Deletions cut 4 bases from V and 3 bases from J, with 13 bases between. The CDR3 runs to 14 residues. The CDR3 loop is CASSLVVGGYEQYF. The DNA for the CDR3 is TGCGCCAGCAGCCTGGTTGTGGGGGGCTACGAGCAGTACTTC.

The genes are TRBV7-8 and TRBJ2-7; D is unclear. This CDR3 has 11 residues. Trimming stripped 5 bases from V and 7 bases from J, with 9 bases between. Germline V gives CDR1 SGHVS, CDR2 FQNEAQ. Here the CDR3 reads CASSPQLEQYF. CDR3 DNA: TGTGCCAGCAGCCCCCAACTAGAGCAGTACTTC.

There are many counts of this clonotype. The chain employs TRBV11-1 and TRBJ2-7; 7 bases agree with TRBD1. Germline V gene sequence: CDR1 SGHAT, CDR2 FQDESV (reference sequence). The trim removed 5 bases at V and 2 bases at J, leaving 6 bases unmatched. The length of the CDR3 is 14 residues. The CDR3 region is CASSTRTGPYEQYF. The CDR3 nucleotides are TGTGCCAGCAGCACGAGGACAGGCCCCTACGAGCAGTACTTC. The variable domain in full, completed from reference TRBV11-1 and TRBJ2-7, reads EAEVAQSPRYKITEKSQAVAFWCDPISGHATLYWYRQILGQGPELLVQFQDESVVDDSQLPKDRFSAERLKGVDSTLKIQPAELGDSAMYLCASSTRTGPYEQYFGPGTRLTVT.

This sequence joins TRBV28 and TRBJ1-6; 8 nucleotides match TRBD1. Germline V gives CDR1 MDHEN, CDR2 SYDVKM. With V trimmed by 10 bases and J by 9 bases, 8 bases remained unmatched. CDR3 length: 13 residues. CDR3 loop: CATLGDRGSPLHF. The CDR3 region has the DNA TGTGCCACCCTTGGAGACAGGGGTTCACCCCTCCACTTT.

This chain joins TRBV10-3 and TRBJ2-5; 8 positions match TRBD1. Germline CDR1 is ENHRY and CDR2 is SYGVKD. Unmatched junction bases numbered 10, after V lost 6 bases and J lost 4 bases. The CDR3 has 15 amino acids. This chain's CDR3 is CAISPFPTGVETQYF. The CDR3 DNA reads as TGTGCCATCAGCCCATTTCCGACAGGGGTAGAGACCCAGTACTTC.

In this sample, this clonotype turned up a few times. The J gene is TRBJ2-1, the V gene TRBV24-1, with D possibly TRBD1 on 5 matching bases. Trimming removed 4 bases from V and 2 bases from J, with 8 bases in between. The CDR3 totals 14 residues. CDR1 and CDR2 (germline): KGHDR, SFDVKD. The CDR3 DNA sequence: TGTGCCACCAGTGAAAGGGGCACCTACAATGAGCAGTTCTTC. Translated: CATSERGTYNEQFF.

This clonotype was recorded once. In DNA form, the CDR3 reads TGTGCCAGCAGCCTGTGGGACCCGAACACCGGGGAGCTGTTTTTT. It encodes CASSLWDPNTGELFF. The chain recombines TRBV7-9 with TRBJ2-2, with D tentatively TRBD1 or TRBD2 (5 bases each). Per the germline V gene, CDR1 is SEHNR and CDR2 is FQNEAQ (reference sequence). The CDR3 runs to 15 residues. The V end was cut by 5 bases, the J end by 0 bases, with 10 bases between.

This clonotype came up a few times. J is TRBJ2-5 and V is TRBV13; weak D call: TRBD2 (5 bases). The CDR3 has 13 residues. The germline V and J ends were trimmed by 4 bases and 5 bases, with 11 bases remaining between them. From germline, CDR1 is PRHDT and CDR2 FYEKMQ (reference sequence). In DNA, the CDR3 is TGTGCCAGCAGCTCCCGGGGAACTGAGACCCAGTACTTC. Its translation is CASSSRGTETQYF.

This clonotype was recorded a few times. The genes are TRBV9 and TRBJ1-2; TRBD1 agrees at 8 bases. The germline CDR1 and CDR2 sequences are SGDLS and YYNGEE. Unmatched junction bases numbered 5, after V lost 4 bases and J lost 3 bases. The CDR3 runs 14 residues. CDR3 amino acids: CASSRTGLHYGYTF. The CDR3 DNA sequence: TGTGCCAGCAGCCGGACAGGGTTGCACTATGGCTACACCTTC.

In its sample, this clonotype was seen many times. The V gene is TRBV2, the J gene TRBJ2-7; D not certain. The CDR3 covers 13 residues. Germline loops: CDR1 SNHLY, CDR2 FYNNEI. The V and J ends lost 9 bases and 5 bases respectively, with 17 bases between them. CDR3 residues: CASKVSNRDEQYF. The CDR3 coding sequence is TGTGCCAGTAAAGTGTCAAATCGGGACGAGCAGTACTTC. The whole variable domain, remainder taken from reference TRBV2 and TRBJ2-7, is EPEVTQTPSHQVTQMGQEVILRCVPISNHLYFYWYRQILGQKVEFLVSFYNNEISEKSEIFDDQFSVERPDGSNFTLKIRSTKLEDSAMYFCASKVSNRDEQYFGPGTRLTVT.

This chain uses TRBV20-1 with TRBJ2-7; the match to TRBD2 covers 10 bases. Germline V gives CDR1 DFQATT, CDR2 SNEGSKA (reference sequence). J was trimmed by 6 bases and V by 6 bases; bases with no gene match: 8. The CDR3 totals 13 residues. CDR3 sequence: CSAMSGRDLEQYF. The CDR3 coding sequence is TGCAGTGCCATGAGCGGGAGGGACCTCGAGCAGTACTTC.

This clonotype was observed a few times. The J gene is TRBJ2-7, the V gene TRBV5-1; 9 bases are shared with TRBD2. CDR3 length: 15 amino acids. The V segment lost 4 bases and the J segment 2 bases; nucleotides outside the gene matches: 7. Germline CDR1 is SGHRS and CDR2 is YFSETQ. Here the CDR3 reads CASSRDSGSTYEQYF. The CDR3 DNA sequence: TGCGCCAGCAGCCGCGATAGCGGGAGCACCTACGAGCAGTACTTC.

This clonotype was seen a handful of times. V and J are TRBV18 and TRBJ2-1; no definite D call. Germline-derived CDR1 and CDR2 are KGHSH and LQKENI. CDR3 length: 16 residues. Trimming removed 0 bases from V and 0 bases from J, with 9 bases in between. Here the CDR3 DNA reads TGTGCCAGCTCACCACCGTCAGCCCGCTCCTACAATGAGCAGTTCTTC. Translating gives CASSPPSARSYNEQFF.

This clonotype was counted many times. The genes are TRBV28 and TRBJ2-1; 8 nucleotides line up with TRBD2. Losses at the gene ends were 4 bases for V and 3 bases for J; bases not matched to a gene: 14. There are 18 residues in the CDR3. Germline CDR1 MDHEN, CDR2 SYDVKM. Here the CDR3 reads CASSSRRGVAGFYNEQFF. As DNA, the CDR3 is TGTGCCAGCAGTTCCAGGAGGGGGGTAGCGGGGTTCTACAATGAGCAGTTCTTC.